The present T cell receptor beta chain was sequenced within a study of cytomegalovirus exposure and HLA in healthy donors. Study findings and constraints: The authors later linked a missense DCLRE1C variant to TCR beta V- and J-gene trimming. Common viral pathogens seemed, in a later analysis, to connect with several of the most significant clusters.

Amplification used 60 Vbeta primers and 13 Jbeta primers. Sequenced by immunoSEQ multiplex PCR; TCRdb stores in-frame clones only, minus some. Of around 71,000 clones listed, 63% are singletons. In regard to this clone: What it binds is not known.

The CDR3 length is 15 residues. The V gene end was trimmed by 4 bases and the J gene end by 1 base; junction bases not matched to a gene: 4. CDR1 SGHTA and CDR2 FQGTGA come from the germline V gene. V and J are TRBV7-3 and TRBJ2-3; 8 positions match TRBD2. This TCR derives from a young man in good health and CMV-seropositive. Material for sequencing was PBMCs. The CDR3 DNA reads TGTGCCAGCAGCTCGACTAGCGTGGGCACAGATACGCAGTATTTT. Encoded protein: CASSSTSVGTDTQYF. Supplemented by reference TRBV7-3 and TRBJ2-3, the full variable domain reads GAGVSQTPSNKVTEKGKYVELRCDPISGHTALYWYRQSLGQGPEFLIYFQGTGAADDSGLPNDRFFAVRPEGSVSTLKIQRTERGDSAVYLCASSSTSVGTDTQYFGPGTRLTVL.